Shown below are 27 T cell receptor beta chains from a single sample sequenced in a study of cytomegalovirus exposure and HLA in healthy donors. PCR involved 60 Vbeta and 13 Jbeta primers. The data were produced by immunoSEQ multiplex PCR, yet TCRdb's version contains in-frame clones alone and is incomplete. Of 130,000 to 150,000 clones listed, about 82% are singletons. The sample comprised PBMCs. These receptors were obtained from a man aged 25-45 years in good health and CMV-seronegative.

V usage is TRBV5-1 and J usage is TRBJ1-6; perhaps TRBD1 as D (6 bases). Germline loops: CDR1 SGHRS, CDR2 YFSETQ. V lost 4 bases to trimming and J lost 11 bases, with 25 bases between them. The CDR3 loop spans 17 amino acids. The CDR3 coding sequence is TGCGCCAGCAGCGACGGTGCACGGACAGATGGTTTTGCACCCCTCCACTTT. Residues: CASSDGARTDGFAPLHF.

The gene calls are TRBV7-8 and TRBJ2-5; perhaps TRBD1 as D (5 bases). Germline lookup yields CDR1 SGHVS and CDR2 FQNEAQ. V lost 0 bases, J lost 5 bases, and 16 bases lay in between. This CDR3 comprises 16 residues. The CDR3, as DNA: TGTGCCAGCAGCTTAGCGTTTAAAAGGGGCCGGGAGACCCAGTACTTC. Protein product: CASSLAFKRGRETQYF.

V usage is TRBV5-1 and J usage is TRBJ1-2; 10 bases map to TRBD1. CDR1 is SGHRS, CDR2 YFSETQ, per germline. The ends lost 2 bases at V and 4 bases at J; junction bases unmatched: 5. This CDR3 region has 15 residues. This CDR3 is CASSFGQGVGYGYTF. CDR3 nucleotide sequence: TGCGCCAGCAGCTTCGGACAGGGGGTGGGCTATGGCTACACCTTC.

J is TRBJ1-4 and V is TRBV7-2; D is perhaps TRBD1 (5 bases). Germline V CDR1 and CDR2: SGHTA, FQGNSA. This CDR3 spans 15 amino acids. With 1 base removed from V and 8 bases from J, the gap between germline ends came to 14 bases. CDR3 amino acids: CASSLEAGWGEKLFF. As DNA, the CDR3 is TGTGCCAGCAGCTTAGAAGCAGGGTGGGGAGAAAAACTGTTTTTT. The variable domain in full, completed from reference TRBV7-2 and TRBJ1-4, reads GAGVSQSPSNKVTEKGKDVELRCDPISGHTALYWYRQSLGQGLEFLIYFQGNSAPDKSGLPSDRFSAERTGGSVSTLTIQRTQQEDSAVYLCASSLEAGWGEKLFFGSGTQLSVL.

This clone is a singleton in its sample. The V and J genes are TRBV5-6 and TRBJ1-1; unclear D gene. Per germline, CDR1 SGHDT and CDR2 YYEEEE. V shed 1 base and J shed 3 bases, with 22 bases lying between them. This CDR3 region has 18 residues. CDR3 region: CASSLLGFSWRQDTEAFF. Here the CDR3 DNA reads TGTGCCAGCAGCTTGCTAGGTTTCAGTTGGAGGCAGGACACTGAAGCTTTCTTT.

The V gene is TRBV19, the J gene TRBJ1-2; 11 bases agree with TRBD1. Per germline, CDR1 LNHDA and CDR2 SQIVND (reference sequence). The length of the CDR3 is 15 residues. Losses at the gene ends were 1 base for V and 4 bases for J; bases not matched to a gene: 2. The CDR3 protein is CASSIAGTGGYGYTF. The CDR3 DNA sequence: TGTGCCAGTAGTATAGCGGGGACAGGGGGCTATGGCTACACCTTC.

This chain connects TRBV6-1 to TRBJ2-1; TRBD1 is a possible D gene (6 bases). This CDR3 has 15 amino acids. Germline CDR1 MNHNS, CDR2 SASEGT. Trimming stripped 5 bases from V and 4 bases from J, with 15 bases between. In DNA form, the CDR3 reads TGTGCCAGCAGTAAGCAGGGGAATCGGTACAATGAGCAGTTCTTC. This sequence encodes CASSKQGNRYNEQFF.

The chain has TRBV30 and TRBJ2-1, with 10 bases matching TRBD1. The V segment lost 1 base and the J segment 5 bases; nucleotides outside the gene matches: 2. The CDR3 extends over 14 amino acids. Germline V gene sequence: CDR1 GTSNPN, CDR2 SVGIG (reference sequence). The CDR3 loop reads CAWSAGQGDNEQFF. The DNA of the CDR3 is TGTGCCTGGAGTGCTGGACAGGGGGACAATGAGCAGTTCTTC.

The V gene is TRBV18, the J gene TRBJ2-7; 8 bases are shared with TRBD2. Trimming took 3 bases from V and 0 from J; bases not matched to a gene: 7. Germline V gene lookup returns CDR1 KGHSH and CDR2 LQKENI. The CDR3 length is 16 residues. CDR3 loop: CASSPVRGGDSYEQYF. The CDR3 DNA reads as TGTGCCAGCTCACCCGTACGGGGGGGAGACTCCTACGAGCAGTACTTC.

This chain links TRBV5-1 with TRBJ2-3; 7 positions match TRBD2. The V segment lost 7 bases and the J segment 6 bases; nucleotides outside the gene matches: 8. Germline CDR1 and CDR2: SGHRS and YFSETQ. This CDR3 spans 13 amino acids. The CDR3 sequence is CASRDYPPDTQYF. For the CDR3, the DNA is TGCGCCAGCCGGGACTACCCCCCCGATACGCAGTATTTT.

The V and J genes are TRBV6-5 and TRBJ2-1; 11 bases map to TRBD2. V was pared by 0 bases and J by 10 bases, with 8 bases of the junction left unmatched. CDR1 is MNHEY, CDR2 SVGAGI, per germline. CDR3 length equals 16 residues. The CDR3 region is CASSYSGSGRAGEQFF. The CDR3 nucleotides are TGTGCCAGCAGTTACTCGGGTAGCGGGAGGGCTGGAGAGCAGTTCTTC.

This chain links TRBV4-2 with TRBJ2-3; 12 positions match TRBD2. Trimming took 1 base from V and 6 from J; bases not matched to a gene: 8. This CDR3 contains 17 residues. In germline, CDR1 is LGHNA, CDR2 YNFKEQ. This CDR3 is CASSQALAGGPTDTQYF. As DNA, the CDR3 is TGTGCCAGCAGCCAAGCGCTAGCGGGAGGGCCTACGGATACGCAGTATTTT.

This CDR3 is CSPIRDSFRSSYEQYF. The DNA for the CDR3 is TGCAGCCCCATCCGGGACTCCTTCCGGAGCTCCTACGAGCAGTACTTC. The genes are TRBV29-1 and TRBJ2-7; D might be TRBD2 (6 bases). The CDR3 covers 16 residues. Germline-derived CDR1 and CDR2 are SQVTM and ANQGSEA. V lost 8 bases, J lost 0 bases, and 23 bases lay in between.

The CDR3 region has the DNA TGCGCCAGCAGCTTGGAGGGGCAGGCCTACAATGAGCAGTTCTTC. Encoded protein: CASSLEGQAYNEQFF. The V call is TRBV5-1, the J call TRBJ2-1; D is perhaps TRBD1 (5 bases). The CDR3 extends over 15 amino acids. Trimming took off 0 bases at V and 2 bases at J, with 9 bases between the two ends. Germline V gene lookup returns CDR1 SGHRS and CDR2 YFSETQ.

V usage is TRBV28 and J usage is TRBJ1-3; the match to TRBD1 covers 10 bases. CDR1 and CDR2 (germline): MDHEN, SYDVKM. Unmatched junction bases numbered 6, after V lost 4 bases and J lost 9 bases. The CDR3 runs to 14 residues. In DNA form, the CDR3 reads TGTGCCAGCAGTTCGACAGGGGGCTGGGGCACCATATATTTT. Protein sequence: CASSSTGGWGTIYF.

This chain uses TRBV4-1 with TRBJ2-7, with a tentative D call TRBD2 (6 bases). CDR1 and CDR2 from the germline V gene are MGHRA and YSYEKL. The CDR3 contains 15 residues. Trimming cost V 1 base and J 2 bases, with 12 bases left between them. The CDR3 reads CASSQAVAGPYEQYF. CDR3 nucleotides: TGCGCCAGCAGCCAAGCGGTTGCGGGACCCTACGAGCAGTACTTC.

The chain couples TRBV28 to TRBJ1-6; 9 bases align to TRBD1. This CDR3 has 15 amino acids. J gave up 7 bases and V 5 bases, and 6 bases lay outside the gene matches. Germline lookup yields CDR1 MDHEN and CDR2 SYDVKM. The CDR3 DNA reads TGTGCCAGCAGTCCTACGGGACAGGGCAATTCACCCCTCCACTTT. It translates to CASSPTGQGNSPLHF.

The rearrangement links TRBV7-8 to TRBJ1-1; D remains unclear. V lost 1 base and J lost 5, with 8 bases in between. The CDR3 spans 13 residues. Per germline, CDR1 SGHVS and CDR2 FQNEAQ. Here the CDR3 DNA reads TGTGCCAGCAGCTTAGGGAGTGGGACTGAAGCTTTCTTT. Protein product: CASSLGSGTEAFF.

V usage is TRBV9 and J usage is TRBJ1-3; D not resolved. CDR1 SGDLS and CDR2 YYNGEE come from the germline V gene. V lost 3 bases to trimming and J lost 0 bases, with 16 bases between them. The CDR3 is made up of 17 amino acids. CDR3 nucleotides: TGTGCCAGCAGCGCGGGAGCAAGGATAACCTCTGGAAACACCATATATTTT. This gives the protein CASSAGARITSGNTIYF.

V is TRBV27 and J is TRBJ2-7, with a possible D match to TRBD1 (6 bases). There are 14 residues in the CDR3. With 4 bases removed from V and 4 bases from J, the gap between germline ends came to 14 bases. Per germline, CDR1 MNHEY and CDR2 SMNVEV (reference sequence). CDR3 protein: CASSSKKQGYEQYF. For the CDR3, the DNA is TGTGCCAGCAGTTCAAAAAAACAGGGTTACGAGCAGTACTTC.

A word on this clone: The same CDR3 can be traced to other DNA sequences in this sample. The V call is TRBV18, the J call TRBJ2-7, with D tentatively TRBD2 (6 bases). Between the trimmed V and J ends, which lost 6 bases and 2 bases, there was a span of 14 bases. This CDR3 has 14 amino acids. Germline lookup yields CDR1 KGHSH and CDR2 LQKENI. CDR3 sequence reads: CASSPGTSTYEQYF. DNA for the CDR3: TGTGCCAGCTCCCCCGGGACTTCCACCTACGAGCAGTACTTC.

The genes are TRBV7-2 and TRBJ2-1; 7 nucleotides align to TRBD2. There are 15 residues in the CDR3. Germline V gene data show CDR1 as SGHTA and CDR2 as FQGNSA. V shed 6 bases, J shed 9 bases, and the junction held 14 bases outside the gene matches. The CDR3 region has the DNA TGTGCCAGCAGTCGTACACTGGGGGGGGTAGGTGAGCAGTTCTTC. Protein: CASSRTLGGVGEQFF.

V is TRBV2 and J is TRBJ2-1; maybe TRBD2 (7 bases). Germline V gives CDR1 SNHLY, CDR2 FYNNEI. V dropped 7 bases and J dropped 8 bases, with 15 bases sitting between them. CDR3 length: 13 residues. This chain's CDR3 is CASTPGGPHEQFF. For the CDR3, the DNA is TGTGCCAGCACACCCGGGGGGCCGCATGAGCAGTTCTTC.

Concerning this clone: The sample contains more than one DNA sequence encoding this CDR3. This sequence joins TRBV29-1 and TRBJ2-7; TRBD1 matches at 9 bases. V shed 7 bases, J shed 6 bases, and the junction held 4 bases outside the gene matches. CDR1 is SQVTM and CDR2 is ANQGSEA in the germline V gene. CDR3 length equals 11 residues. The DNA for the CDR3 is TGCAGCGCCGGGACAGGGACCGAGCAGTACTTC. Amino acids: CSAGTGTEQYF.

The CDR3 DNA reads TGTGCCAGCTCACCACAGGGGGACAGGGGATACAATGAGCAGTTCTTC. Amino acid sequence: CASSPQGDRGYNEQFF. The chain carries TRBV18 and TRBJ2-1; 10 bases match TRBD1. Germline V gene data show CDR1 as KGHSH and CDR2 as LQKENI. The CDR3 extends over 16 amino acids. Losses at the gene ends were 1 base for V and 4 bases for J; bases not matched to a gene: 4.

V is TRBV4-1 and J is TRBJ1-6; 8 bases agree with TRBD1. CDR1 is MGHRA and CDR2 is YSYEKL in the germline V gene. The V gene end was trimmed by 3 bases and the J gene end by 3 bases; junction bases not matched to a gene: 4. CDR3 length: 16 residues. The CDR3 loop is CASSQATGDYNSPLHF. CDR3 nucleotides: TGCGCCAGCAGCCAGGCGACAGGGGACTATAATTCACCCCTCCACTTT.

In regard to this clone: At one end the junction does not follow the germline gene, possibly because of a read error. The rearrangement links TRBV7-9 to TRBJ2-5; D remains ambiguous. The length of the CDR3 is 14 residues. CDR1 is SEHNR and CDR2 is FQNEAQ in the germline V gene (reference sequence). CDR3 in DNA: TGTGCCAGTAGCTTAACAGCTCGTTTGGAGACCCAGTACTTC. Protein product: CASSLTARLETQYF.